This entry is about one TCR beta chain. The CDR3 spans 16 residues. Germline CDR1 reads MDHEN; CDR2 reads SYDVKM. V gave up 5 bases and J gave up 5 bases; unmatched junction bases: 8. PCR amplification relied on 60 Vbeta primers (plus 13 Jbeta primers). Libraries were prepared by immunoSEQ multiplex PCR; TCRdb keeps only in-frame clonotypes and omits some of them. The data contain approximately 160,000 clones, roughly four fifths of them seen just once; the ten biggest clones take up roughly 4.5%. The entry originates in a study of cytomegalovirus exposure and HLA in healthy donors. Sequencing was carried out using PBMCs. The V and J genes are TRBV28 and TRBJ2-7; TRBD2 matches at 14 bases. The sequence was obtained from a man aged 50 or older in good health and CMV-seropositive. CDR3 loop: CASSPGGLAGEDEQYF. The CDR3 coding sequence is TGTGCCAGCAGTCCAGGGGGACTAGCGGGAGAGGACGAGCAGTACTTC.